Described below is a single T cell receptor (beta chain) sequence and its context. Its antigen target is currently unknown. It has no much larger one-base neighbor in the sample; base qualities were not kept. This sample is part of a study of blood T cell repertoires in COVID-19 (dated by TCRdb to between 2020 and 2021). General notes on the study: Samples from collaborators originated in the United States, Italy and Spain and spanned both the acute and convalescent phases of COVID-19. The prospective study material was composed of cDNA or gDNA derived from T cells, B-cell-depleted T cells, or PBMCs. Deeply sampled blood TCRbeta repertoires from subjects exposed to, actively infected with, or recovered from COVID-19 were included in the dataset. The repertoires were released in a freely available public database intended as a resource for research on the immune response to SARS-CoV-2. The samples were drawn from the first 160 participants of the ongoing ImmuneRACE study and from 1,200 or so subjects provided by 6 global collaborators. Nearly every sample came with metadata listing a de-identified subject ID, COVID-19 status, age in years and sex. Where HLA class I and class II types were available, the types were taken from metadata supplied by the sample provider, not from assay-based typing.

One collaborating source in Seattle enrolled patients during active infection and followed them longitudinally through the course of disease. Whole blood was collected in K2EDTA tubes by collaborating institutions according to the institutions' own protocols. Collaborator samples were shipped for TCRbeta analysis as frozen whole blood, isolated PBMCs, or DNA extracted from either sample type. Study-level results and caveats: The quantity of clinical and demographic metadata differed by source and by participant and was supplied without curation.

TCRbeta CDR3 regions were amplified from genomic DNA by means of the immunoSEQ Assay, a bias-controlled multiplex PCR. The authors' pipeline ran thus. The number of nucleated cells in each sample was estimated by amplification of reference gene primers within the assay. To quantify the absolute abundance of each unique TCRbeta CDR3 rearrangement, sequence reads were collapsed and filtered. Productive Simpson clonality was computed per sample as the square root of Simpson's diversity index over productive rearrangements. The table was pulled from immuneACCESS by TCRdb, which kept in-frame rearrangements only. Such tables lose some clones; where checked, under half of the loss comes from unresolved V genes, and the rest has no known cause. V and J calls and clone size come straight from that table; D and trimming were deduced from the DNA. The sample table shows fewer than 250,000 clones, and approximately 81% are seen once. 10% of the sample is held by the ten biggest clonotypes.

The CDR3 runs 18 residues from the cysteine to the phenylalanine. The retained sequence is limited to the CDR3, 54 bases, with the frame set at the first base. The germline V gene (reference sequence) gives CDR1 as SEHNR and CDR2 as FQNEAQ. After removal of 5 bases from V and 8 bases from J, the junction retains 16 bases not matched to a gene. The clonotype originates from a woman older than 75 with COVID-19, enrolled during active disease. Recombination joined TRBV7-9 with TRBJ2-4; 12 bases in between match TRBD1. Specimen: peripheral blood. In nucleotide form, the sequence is TGTGCCAGCAGCCCATTTCCCGGGACAGGGGGCATGATAGACATTCAGTACTTC. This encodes CASSPFPGTGGMIDIQYF.